This TCR beta chain was observed in a study of T-cell reconstitution after alpha-beta-depleted transplantation in children. Study-level results: There were some patients whose high TCRbeta diversity at day 60 came from surviving recipient T cells and thymic progenitors.

This clonotype came up a few times. Its target is unknown. For TCRbeta, the library was prepared with unique molecular identifiers. TCRdb processed the PCR reads anew with MiXCR; each CDR3 protein has one entry. The table has 90,000 to 130,000 distinct CDR3 sequences, under 13% seen once. Sequenced here: PBMCs, sampled before TCRalphabeta/CD19-depleted stem cell transplant. The TCR originated in a boy aged 2 to 9 with acute lymphoblastic leukemia, due to receive a stem cell transplant.

Written as DNA, the CDR3 is TGCAGTGCTTGGGGCCGGTCCTATGGCTACACCTTC. Amino acid sequence: CSAWGRSYGYTF. The V call is TRBV20-1, the J call TRBJ1-2; maybe TRBD1 (5 bases). The CDR3 is 12 residues long. V gave up 5 bases and J gave up 4 bases, with 11 bases separating them. CDR1 is DFQATT and CDR2 is SNEGSKA in the germline V gene (reference sequence).